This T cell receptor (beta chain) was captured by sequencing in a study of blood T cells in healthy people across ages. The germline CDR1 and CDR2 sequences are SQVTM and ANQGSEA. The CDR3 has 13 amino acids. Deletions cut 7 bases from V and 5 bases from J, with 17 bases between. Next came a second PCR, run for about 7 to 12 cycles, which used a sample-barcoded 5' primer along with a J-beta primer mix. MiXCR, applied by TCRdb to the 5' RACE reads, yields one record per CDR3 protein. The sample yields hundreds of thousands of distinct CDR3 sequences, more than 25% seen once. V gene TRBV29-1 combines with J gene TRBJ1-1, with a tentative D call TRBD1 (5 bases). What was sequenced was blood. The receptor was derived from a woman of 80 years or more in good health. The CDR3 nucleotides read TGCAGCGCCCGGGGCAGGGCAAGTACTGAAGCTTTCTTT. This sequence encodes CSARGRASTEAFF.